A selection of T cell receptor beta chains follows, all from one sample in a study of T cell responses to AZD1222 COVID-19 vaccine. Repertoires were generated with immunoSEQ multiplex PCR, while TCRdb's copy carries only in-frame clones and drops some. Of some 150,000 clones listed, approximately 88% are singletons. The sample consisted of peripheral blood, taken 28 days after the second AZD1222 dose. The receptors originated from an adult who received the AZD1222 COVID-19 vaccine. The CDR3 runs from the conserved cysteine through the conserved F or W.

V	J	CDR3
TRBV5-4	TRBJ2-5	CASSLEETQYF
TRBV29-1	TRBJ1-1	CSVEISRGRGAEAFF
TRBV10-3	TRBJ1-1	CAIRGTGSNTEAFF
TRBV12-3/TRBV12-4	TRBJ1-6	CASWRQNSPLHF
TRBV5-6	TRBJ1-5	CASSLSLKPQHF
TRBV3-1/TRBV3-2	TRBJ1-1	CASSQGDRADTEAFF
TRBV29-1	TRBJ2-5	CSACSIGSGETQYF
TRBV27	TRBJ1-2	CASSFRANYGYTF
TRBV6-5	TRBJ1-2	CASSLTGVNYGYTF
TRBV7-6	TRBJ1-1	CASSPDVQGNTEAFF
TRBV7-8	TRBJ2-1	CASKLSATSGSYNEQFF
TRBV7-9	TRBJ2-3	CASSLVRISGDTQYF
TRBV12-5	TRBJ1-1	CASGQTTGRTEAFF
TRBV27	TRBJ2-7	CASSVTGTGRFEQYF
TRBV6-5	TRBJ1-3	CASSGILSGNTIYF
TRBV15	TRBJ2-1	CATSRDVSYNEQFF
TRBV7-2	TRBJ2-1	CASSATASSYNEQFF
TRBV3-1/TRBV3-2	TRBJ2-7	CASSQVSYEQYF
TRBV27	TRBJ1-5	CASSSGTGEGPQHF
TRBV5-1	TRBJ2-1	CASSSFTGTGQNEQFF
TRBV6-5	TRBJ1-4	CASRGDKGMNEKLFF
TRBV9	TRBJ1-6	CASSVTSFNSPLHF
TRBV6-5	TRBJ1-2	CASGDRARANYGYTF
TRBV19	TRBJ1-5	CASSTRGGINQPQHF
TRBV18	TRBJ1-2	CASSPNREANYGYTF
TRBV6-5	TRBJ1-2	CALRGSSNYGYTF
TRBV5-1	TRBJ1-1	CASSEQGGGTEAFF
TRBV10-3	TRBJ1-1	CAISERFEAFF
TRBV12-5	TRBJ1-1	CASGPDRTEAFF
TRBV5-1	TRBJ1-2	CASSSRTANYGYTF
TRBV2	TRBJ2-7	CASTTVGWKDEQYF
TRBV5-6	TRBJ1-4	CASSLRTGGLTNEKLFF
TRBV18	TRBJ1-1	CASSHKINTEAFF
TRBV7-9	TRBJ1-3	CASSFGAPGNTIYF
TRBV5-6	TRBJ2-3	CASSLGGQLAVGDTQYF
TRBV6-6	TRBJ1-4	CASSSRAGGSGEKLFF
TRBV5-1	TRBJ1-2	CASSSTGEGTGYTF
TRBV21-1	TRBJ1-5	CASIKRRAVSNQPQHF
TRBV5-1	TRBJ1-6	CASSVDRDNSPLHF
TRBV24-1	TRBJ2-2	CATSDYSTGELFF
TRBV6-1	TRBJ2-3	CASSESGQEVADTQYF
TRBV2	TRBJ1-6	CASTGGTGNSPLHF
TRBV10-2	TRBJ2-7	CASSGGTPGTGDTSSYEQYF
TRBV29-1	TRBJ1-2	CSVEKWDRASEGYTF
TRBV18	TRBJ1-2	CASSPGWDRPYGYTF
TRBV10-1	TRBJ1-1	CASSRGGGIEAFF
TRBV3-1/TRBV3-2	TRBJ2-3	CASSLNSFRDTQYF
TRBV16	TRBJ1-2	CASSLDGGTAVRGYTF
TRBV27	TRBJ1-6	CASAQVSYNSPLHF
TRBV5-6	TRBJ1-3	CASGGTRSTGNTIYF